This TCR beta chain was recorded in a study of blood T cells in healthy people across ages. The CDR3 extends over 16 amino acids. Per germline, CDR1 SGDLS and CDR2 YYNGEE. A word on this clonotype: This may arise from a read error, as a much more abundant clone is one base away.

Primed by a sample-barcoded 5' primer and a J-beta primer mix, a second PCR proceeded for about 6 to 11 cycles. TCRdb re-analysed the 5' RACE reads in MiXCR, keeping a single row per CDR3 protein. The sample gives 650,000 to 1,000,000 distinct CDR3 sequences, 35% to 60% of which show up once; roughly 20% is in the top ten. The chain couples TRBV9 to TRBJ2-3, with 9 bases aligning to TRBD1. This sequence originates from a man aged 80 or over in good health. Sequenced sample: blood. CDR3 sequence: CTSSGRTGVSTDTQYF. The CDR3 nucleotides read TGTACCAGCAGCGGAAGGACAGGGGTCAGCACAGATACGCAGTATTTT. Complete variable domain (other parts from reference TRBV9 and TRBJ2-3): DSGVTQTPKHLITATGQRVTLRCSPRSGDLSVYWYQQSLDQGLQFLIQYYNGEERAKGNILERFSAQQFPDLHSELNLSSLELGDSALYFCTSSGRTGVSTDTQYFGPGTRLTVL.